This entry lists 27 T cell receptor beta chains sequenced from one sample in a study of regulatory T cells in long-lasting Graves disease. Time point denoted: persistent/refractory GD, antithyroid drugs over 5 years with positive TRAb. Following extraction of RNA from PBMCs, that RNA was used to make the TCR library. Assembly of TCR beta libraries relied on iRepertoire HTBI primers together with Arm-PCR of CDR3 regions. TCRdb analysed the multiplex PCR reads with MiXCR anew, one entry per CDR3 protein. The top ten hold 7.8% of the sample, which has 400,000 to 500,000 distinct CDR3 sequences, 20% to 25% seen once. The specimen was peripheral blood mononuclear cells (PBMCs), collected when the disease was refractory, from a patient treated with antithyroid drugs. These receptors came from a female donor with Graves disease.

This clonotype was detected many times. V is TRBV15 and J is TRBJ2-7, with TRBD2 identical over 15 bases. CDR1 and CDR2 from the germline V gene are LNHNV and YYDKDF (reference sequence). This CDR3 spans 19 amino acids. V gave up 5 bases and J gave up 5 bases; unmatched junction bases: 16. In DNA form, the CDR3 reads TGTGCCACCAGCTCCCGACAGGAACCGGGACTAGCGGGAGGTGACGAGCAGTACTTC. Translated, it gives CATSSRQEPGLAGGDEQYF.

The chain is built from TRBV20-1 and TRBJ2-5, with D possibly TRBD2 on 6 matching bases. This CDR3 spans 13 amino acids. The V gene lost 3 bases and the J gene lost 2 bases, with 10 bases spanning the gap. CDR1 and CDR2 from the germline V gene are DFQATT and SNEGSKA (reference sequence). This CDR3 is CSASGTPQETQYF. DNA of the CDR3: TGCAGTGCTAGCGGGACTCCACAAGAGACCCAGTACTTC.

This clonotype was observed many times. DNA for the CDR3: TGTGCCAGCAGTTCTCTTCTAACTAGCGGTTTCTACGAGCAGTACTTC. Encoded protein: CASSSLLTSGFYEQYF. The V call is TRBV11-1, the J call TRBJ2-7; TRBD2 matches at 8 bases. The V and J ends lost 6 bases and 3 bases, in that order; junction bases with no gene match: 13. The CDR3 runs 16 residues. Per the germline V gene, CDR1 is SGHAT and CDR2 is FQDESV (reference sequence).

The chain has TRBV20-1 and TRBJ2-7; D is tentatively TRBD1 or TRBD2 (6 bases each). Germline lookup yields CDR1 DFQATT and CDR2 SNEGSKA (reference sequence). The ends were cut back, 4 bases at V and 4 bases at J, with 17 bases in the middle. The CDR3 spans 14 residues. CDR3 DNA sequence: TGCAGTGCTATTGGTGTGGGGGGCGGGTACGAGCAGTACTTC. Translated, it gives CSAIGVGGGYEQYF.

This clonotype was seen a handful of times. A much larger clone sits a single nucleotide away, making a read error possible. This chain connects TRBV13 to TRBJ1-1, with 9 bases that match TRBD1. After removal of 5 bases from V and 7 bases from J, the junction contained 8 bases not matched to a gene. CDR1 PRHDT and CDR2 FYEKMQ come from the germline V gene (reference sequence). The CDR3 covers 14 residues. The CDR3 DNA follows: TGTGCCAGCAGCCTCGGGACAGGGACGTTTGAAGCTTTCTTT. Residues: CASSLGTGTFEAFF. Filled out from reference TRBV13 and TRBJ1-1, the complete variable domain reads AAGVIQSPRHLIKEKRETATLKCYPIPRHDTVYWYQQGPGQDPQFLISFYEKMQSDKGSIPDRFSAQQFSDYHSELNMSSLELGDSALYFCASSLGTGTFEAFFGQGTRLTVV.

The CDR3 nucleotides are TGTGCCAGTAGTCCTCGAGGACTCTCTAACTATGGCTACACCTTC. This encodes CASSPRGLSNYGYTF. The chain recombines TRBV19 with TRBJ1-2, with unresolved D. V was trimmed by 5 bases and J by 0 bases, leaving 13 bases between them. The CDR3 is 15 residues long. Germline CDR1 reads LNHDA; CDR2 reads SQIVND (reference sequence). Drawing the rest from reference TRBV19 and TRBJ1-2, the complete variable domain is DGGITQSPKYLFRKEGQNVTLSCEQNLNHDAMYWYRQDPGQGLRLIYYSQIVNDFQKGDIAEGYSVSREKKESFPLTVTSAQKNPTAFYLCASSPRGLSNYGYTFGSGTRLTVV.

The CDR3 loop is CASSSPRGSGNTIYF. CDR3 in DNA: TGTGCCAGCAGCTCCCCGAGGGGATCTGGAAACACCATATATTTT. V is TRBV7-9 and J is TRBJ1-3; maybe TRBD1 (5 bases). Trimming stripped 4 bases from V and 1 base from J, with 11 bases between. Germline V gene data show CDR1 as SEHNR and CDR2 as FQNEAQ (reference sequence). The CDR3 is 15 residues long.

This clonotype was counted ten times or more. V and J are TRBV14 and TRBJ2-7; possibly TRBD1 for D (5 bases). The CDR3 has 14 amino acids. V was shortened by 3 bases and J by 4 bases, with 13 bases between the two germline ends. Per germline, CDR1 SGHDN and CDR2 FVKESK. CDR3 DNA sequence: TGTGCCAGCAGCCACGAAATTAGGGGTTACGAGCAGTACTTC. It translates to CASSHEIRGYEQYF.

The rearrangement joins TRBV14 to TRBJ2-7; D assignment may be TRBD1 or TRBD2 (5 bases each). The CDR3 runs 16 residues. V dropped 0 bases and J dropped 3 bases, with 15 bases sitting between them. Germline values: CDR1 SGHDN, CDR2 FVKESK. The CDR3 DNA reads as TGTGCCAGCAGCCAAGAATTACGGGACGGGGACTACGAGCAGTACTTC. Translation gives CASSQELRDGDYEQYF.

The chain recombines TRBV5-1 with TRBJ2-7; tentative D call: TRBD2 (5 bases). CDR1 is SGHRS, CDR2 YFSETQ, per germline. This CDR3 comprises 14 residues. Trimming took off 0 bases at V and 3 bases at J, with 10 bases between the two ends. The CDR3: CASSLDRGNYEQYF. The CDR3 nucleotides read TGCGCCAGCAGCTTGGATCGGGGTAACTACGAGCAGTACTTC.

This clonotype was counted many times. The chain has TRBV12-3 or TRBV12-4 and TRBJ2-1, with TRBD2 matching over 8 bases. CDR3 length equals 14 residues. The ends lost 3 bases at V and 10 bases at J; junction bases unmatched: 8. This chain's CDR3 is CASSFGLAGWEQFF. In DNA, the CDR3 is TGTGCCAGCAGTTTCGGACTAGCAGGATGGGAGCAGTTCTTC.

The chain links TRBV6-9 to TRBJ1-1; TRBD1 matches at 8 bases. J gave up 6 bases and V 3 bases, and 9 bases lay outside the gene matches. Looked up from germline, CDR1 is MNHGY and CDR2 is SVAAGI. The CDR3 has 15 amino acids. CDR3 sequence (DNA): TGTGCCAGCAGTTACTCAGGACAGGGCAATCCTGAAGCTTTCTTT. Translating gives CASSYSGQGNPEAFF.

A single count supports this clonotype. CDR3 amino acids: CSASGNAGPVTDTQYF. The DNA for the CDR3 is TGCAGTGCTAGTGGGAACGCCGGACCTGTCACAGATACGCAGTATTTT. This rearrangement joins TRBV20-1 to TRBJ2-3; no definite D call. Germline V lookup: CDR1 DFQATT, CDR2 SNEGSKA (reference sequence). The V and J ends lost 3 bases and 2 bases respectively, with 18 bases between them. The CDR3 length is 16 residues.

The chain couples TRBV5-5 to TRBJ1-5; a possible D gene is TRBD1 (5 bases). The germline V gene encodes CDR1 SGHKS and CDR2 YYEKEE (reference sequence). V lost 4 bases, J lost 7 bases, and 12 bases lay in between. The CDR3 covers 13 residues. The CDR3 DNA is TGTGCCAGCAGCCAGGGCGTAAGGCAGCCCCAGCATTTT. It translates to CASSQGVRQPQHF.

This clonotype was counted at least ten times. The V call is TRBV6-2 or TRBV6-3, the J call TRBJ2-5, with D perhaps assigned TRBD1 or TRBD2 (5 bases each). There are 15 residues in the CDR3. Germline V gene lookup returns CDR1 MNHEY and CDR2 SVGEGT. Trimming shortened V by 3 bases and J by 6 bases, and 17 bases separated the two germline ends. The CDR3 sequence: CASSYTGASGKTQYF. CDR3 in DNA: TGTGCCAGCAGTTATACAGGCGCCTCGGGAAAGACCCAGTACTTC.

This clonotype was counted many times. V is TRBV28 and J is TRBJ2-7; TRBD1 agrees at 11 bases. Germline V lookup: CDR1 MDHEN, CDR2 SYDVKM. V was pared by 3 bases and J by 2 bases, with 3 bases of the junction left unmatched. This CDR3 contains 15 residues. The CDR3 region has the DNA TGTGCCAGCAGTTTTGCGGGACAGGGGGCCTACGAGCAGTACTTC. It specifies CASSFAGQGAYEQYF.

The chain is built from TRBV19 and TRBJ2-2, with D possibly being TRBD1 (5 bases). Trimming pared 1 base from V and 5 bases from J, leaving 8 bases between. The CDR3 runs to 14 residues. Germline loops: CDR1 LNHDA, CDR2 SQIVND (reference sequence). The CDR3 loop is CASSIGDRTGELFF. In DNA, the CDR3 is TGTGCCAGTAGTATAGGTGACAGAACCGGGGAGCTGTTTTTT.

This clonotype showed up just a few times. The chain couples TRBV19 to TRBJ1-1; D is perhaps TRBD1 (5 bases). V gave up 6 bases and J gave up 4 bases, with 15 bases separating them. Germline loops: CDR1 LNHDA, CDR2 SQIVND (reference sequence). There are 14 residues in the CDR3. CDR3 in amino acids: CASSPGTKSTEAFF. For the CDR3, the DNA is TGTGCCAGTAGCCCCGGGACCAAAAGCACTGAAGCTTTCTTT.

The chain links TRBV7-3 to TRBJ1-3; tentative D call: TRBD1 (6 bases). This CDR3 is built from 13 residues. Trimming took 5 bases from V and 4 from J, leaving 9 bases between them. The V gene's germline CDR1 is SGHTA and CDR2 FQGTGA. The CDR3 region has the DNA TGTGCCAGCAGCCGGACAGCGGGAAACACCATATATTTT. This encodes CASSRTAGNTIYF.

For this clonotype: A much larger clone lies a single base off, so this may be a read error. The chain's CDR3 is CVSQAVSETQYF. The CDR3 coding sequence is TGTGTCAGCCAGGCGGTATCAGAGACCCAGTACTTC. This chain joins TRBV7-9 and TRBJ2-5; D unclear. Germline-derived CDR1 and CDR2 are SEHNR and FQNEAQ (reference sequence). The CDR3 loop spans 12 amino acids.

The chain joins TRBV12-3 or TRBV12-4 to TRBJ2-3; 9 bases agree with TRBD1. The V and J ends lost 5 bases and 0 bases, in that order; junction bases with no gene match: 15. The CDR3 consists of 19 residues. The CDR3 region has the DNA TGTGCCAGCAGTCCTGACAGGGGGGACTCCCGCTTCAGCACAGATACGCAGTATTTT. This encodes CASSPDRGDSRFSTDTQYF.

CDR3 sequence: CASSYSTGRYGYTF. The CDR3 bases are TGTGCCAGCAGTTACTCAACAGGGCGCTATGGCTACACCTTC. The rearrangement uses TRBV6-5 and TRBJ1-2; tentatively, D is TRBD1 (6 bases). The V and J ends lost 0 bases and 4 bases respectively, with 9 bases between them. CDR3 length equals 14 residues. CDR1 MNHEY and CDR2 SVGAGI come from the germline V gene.

This clonotype was counted many times. The V and J genes are TRBV28 and TRBJ2-7, with D possibly matching TRBD2 (6 bases). With 6 bases removed from V and 5 bases from J, the gap between germline ends came to 17 bases. There are 14 residues in the CDR3. Germline assignment: CDR1 MDHEN and CDR2 SYDVKM. DNA for the CDR3: TGTGCCAGCAGGATCTACGGGAGTTACCACGAGCAGTACTTC. It codes for CASRIYGSYHEQYF.

In this sample, this clonotype turned up many times. V is TRBV6-1 and J is TRBJ1-4; D is perhaps TRBD1 (5 bases). V lost 6 bases and J lost 4, with 15 bases in between. Germline V CDR1 and CDR2: MNHNS, SASEGT. This CDR3 has 15 amino acids. CDR3 sequence: CASRSGTVINEKLFF. CDR3 bases: TGTGCCAGCAGATCCGGGACGGTGATTAATGAAAAACTGTTTTTT.

The genes are TRBV11-2 and TRBJ1-6; D is possibly TRBD1 (5 bases). The V and J ends lost 3 bases and 1 base respectively, with 22 bases between them. The CDR3 has 20 amino acids. CDR1 is SGHAT and CDR2 is FQNNGV in the germline V gene. The CDR3 DNA follows: TGTGCCAGCAGCTTCCATCGACAGTATTTTATAGGTTCCTATAATTCACCCCTCCACTTT. It specifies CASSFHRQYFIGSYNSPLHF.

This clonotype was seen a handful of times. The V and J genes are TRBV5-5 and TRBJ1-1; 8 bases line up with TRBD1. V shed 8 bases, J shed 3 bases, and the junction held 6 bases outside the gene matches. This CDR3 comprises 13 residues. Germline lookup yields CDR1 SGHKS and CDR2 YYEKEE (reference sequence). CDR3 protein: CASIDRGDTEAFF. CDR3 in DNA: TGTGCCAGTATCGACAGGGGCGACACTGAAGCTTTCTTT.

The gene calls are TRBV20-1 and TRBJ1-2; a weak D match, TRBD1 (5 bases). CDR1 DFQATT and CDR2 SNEGSKA come from the germline V gene (reference sequence). The CDR3 runs 10 residues. V shed 5 bases and J shed 13 bases, with 14 bases lying between them. The CDR3 nucleotides read TGCAGTGCTTCCGGACCTGGGGGCACCTTC. Translated: CSASGPGGTF.